The source of this T cell receptor (beta chain) is a study of shared clonotypes between healthy human individuals. Study outcomes and limitations: Larger estimated richness was generally recorded for naive subsets relative to memory subsets.

The length of the CDR3 is 15 residues. Germline assignment: CDR1 SEHNR and CDR2 FQNEAQ (reference sequence). The germline V and J ends were trimmed by 2 bases and 6 bases, with 14 bases remaining between them. This table comes from immunoSEQ multiplex PCR, and its TCRdb copy is limited to in-frame clones, with some not included. The sample lists some 2 million clones, 90% to 95% seen once, with 0.13% in the top ten. Comment on this clone: Its antigen is as yet unknown.

Input material: naive CD4+ T cells sorted from blood. Subset noted: CD45RA+ positively selected. This clonotype was sampled from a young man in good health. The V call is TRBV7-9, the J call TRBJ2-1, with D possibly being TRBD1 (5 bases). The DNA of the CDR3 is TGTGCCAGCAGCTTATTACGGGTGGGGCCCAATGAGCAGTTCTTC. It encodes CASSLLRVGPNEQFF.